Following are 26 T cell receptor beta chains from one sample sequenced in a study of sequential checkpoint blockade in melanoma. Specified treatment: randomized to nivolumab then ipilimumab (arm A) or the reverse (arm B). The repertoire was sequenced with immunoSEQ multiplex PCR; TCRdb's copy has only in-frame clones and lacks some. The sample holds more than 25,000 clones, approximately 88% seen once. The specimen comprised CD8+ T cells sorted from blood (inferred from file names), sampled from a patient given nivolumab and ipilimumab in sequence. Every receptor here comes from a human donor with melanoma.

The gene calls are TRBV25-1 and TRBJ2-5, with D maybe TRBD1 (6 bases). Germline-derived CDR1 and CDR2 are MGHDK and SYGVNS. The CDR3 runs 18 residues. Trimming took 0 bases from V and 1 from J, leaving 18 bases between them. Written as DNA, the CDR3 is TGTGCCAGCAGTGAATATCGGTCAGGACAGTTACTCCAAGAGACCCAGTACTTC. Protein sequence: CASSEYRSGQLLQETQYF.

This clone was detected once. This rearrangement joins TRBV6-1 to TRBJ2-1, with 9 bases matching TRBD1. Trimming took 3 bases from V and 4 from J; bases not matched to a gene: 7. CDR3 length: 16 amino acids. CDR1 MNHNS and CDR2 SASEGT come from the germline V gene. The CDR3 sequence is CASSDLRTGAYNEQFF. DNA for the CDR3: TGTGCCAGCAGTGACTTGCGGACAGGGGCTTACAATGAGCAGTTCTTC.

DNA of the CDR3: TGTGCCAGCAGGCACTCGGCCCTGAGGTCAGATACGCAGTATTTT. This gives the protein CASRHSALRSDTQYF. The rearrangement links TRBV6-5 to TRBJ2-3; no clear D. CDR1 is MNHEY and CDR2 is SVGAGI in the germline V gene. CDR3 length equals 15 residues. Trimming removed 6 bases at V and 4 bases at J, with 17 bases between.

This clone was detected only once. The J gene is TRBJ2-7, the V gene TRBV9; D might be TRBD2 (6 bases). V was shortened by 0 bases and J by 4 bases, with 11 bases between the two germline ends. Germline loops: CDR1 SGDLS, CDR2 YYNGEE. This CDR3 comprises 14 residues. CDR3 coding DNA: TGTGCCAGCAGCGTAGGCTGGGGGGAGTACGAGCAGTACTTC. The encoded protein is CASSVGWGEYEQYF.

CDR3: CASSPSGGSSYEQYF. Written as DNA, the CDR3 is TGTGCCAGCAGTCCGTCCGGCGGGAGTAGCTACGAGCAGTACTTC. The V call is TRBV27, the J call TRBJ2-5; 7 bases are shared with TRBD2. The J call may be faulty, since TRBJ2-7 better matches the DNA end. The CDR3 spans 15 residues. The germline gives CDR1 MNHEY, CDR2 SMNVEV (reference sequence).

The gene calls are TRBV19 and TRBJ2-3, with 11 bases that match TRBD2. The germline V gene encodes CDR1 LNHDA and CDR2 SQIVND (reference sequence). V dropped 6 bases and J dropped 0; count of bases not matched to a gene: 2. The CDR3 loop spans 15 amino acids. The CDR3 nucleotides are TGTGCCAGTAGGACTAGCGGGGCAAGCACAGATACGCAGTATTTT. Residues: CASRTSGASTDTQYF.

V and J are TRBV11-3 and TRBJ2-1; 7 nucleotides line up with TRBD1. This CDR3 is built from 15 residues. Per the germline V gene, CDR1 is SGHNT and CDR2 is YENEEA. With V trimmed by 1 base and J by 6 bases, 6 bases remained unmatched. The CDR3 loop is CASSLVGTASNEQFF. The CDR3 coding sequence is TGTGCCAGCAGCTTAGTCGGGACAGCATCCAATGAGCAGTTCTTC.

Note on this clone: Other DNA sequences in the sample encode the same CDR3. J is TRBJ2-2 and V is TRBV15; maybe TRBD1 (6 bases). The ends were cut back, 6 bases at V and 5 bases at J, with 16 bases in the middle. This CDR3 is built from 15 residues. Germline loops: CDR1 LNHNV, CDR2 YYDKDF (reference sequence). CDR3 loop: CATSGTGWSTGELFF. The CDR3 nucleotides are TGTGCCACCAGTGGAACAGGGTGGTCGACCGGGGAGCTGTTTTTT.

The J gene is TRBJ1-2, the V gene TRBV7-8, with 8 positions matching TRBD1. CDR3 length: 15 residues. The germline CDR1 and CDR2 sequences are SGHVS and FQNEAQ. V shed 2 bases, J shed 6 bases, and the junction held 8 bases outside the gene matches. DNA for the CDR3: TGTGCCAGCAGCTTATCGGCAGGGGGCCGGGATGGCTACACCTTC. This gives the protein CASSLSAGGRDGYTF. Supplemented by reference TRBV7-8 and TRBJ1-2, the full variable domain reads GAGVSQSPRYKVAKRGQDVALRCDPISGHVSLFWYQQALGQGPEFLTYFQNEAQLDKSGLPSDRFFAERPEGSVSTLKIQRTQQEDSAVYLCASSLSAGGRDGYTFGSGTRLTVV.

The rearrangement uses TRBV4-3 and TRBJ2-5, with 8 bases lining up with TRBD1. V lost 0 bases and J lost 3; bases outside the gene matches: 9. CDR3 length equals 17 residues. The germline V gene has CDR1 LGHNA and CDR2 YSLEER. The DNA for the CDR3 is TGCGCCAGCAGCCAAGAGAGCCGGGACAGGACAGAAGAGACCCAGTACTTC. This sequence encodes CASSQESRDRTEETQYF.

The chain has TRBV4-2 and TRBJ2-5; 9 bases are shared with TRBD2. CDR1 is LGHNA, CDR2 YNFKEQ, per germline. J was trimmed by 1 base and V by 1 base; bases with no gene match: 1. This CDR3 spans 15 amino acids. This CDR3 is CASSQGGGGQETQYF. The CDR3, as DNA: TGTGCCAGCAGCCAAGGCGGGGGGGGCCAAGAGACCCAGTACTTC.

This chain links TRBV5-1 with TRBJ2-5; 10 positions match TRBD2. The germline gives CDR1 SGHRS, CDR2 YFSETQ. The CDR3 is made up of 16 amino acids. J gave up 3 bases and V 1 base, and 6 bases lay outside the gene matches. The chain's CDR3 is CASSLWALAGEETQYF. Here the CDR3 DNA reads TGCGCCAGCAGCTTGTGGGCTCTAGCGGGAGAAGAGACCCAGTACTTC.

The chain carries TRBV27 and TRBJ2-2; D is ambiguous. CDR3 size: 14 residues. The V end lost 4 bases, the J end lost 1 base, and 7 bases lay between the germline ends. CDR1 and CDR2 (germline): MNHEY, SMNVEV (reference sequence). This CDR3 reads CASSWAVNTGELFF. The CDR3 DNA follows: TGTGCCAGCAGTTGGGCAGTGAACACCGGGGAGCTGTTTTTT.

The V and J genes are TRBV2 and TRBJ2-5; possibly TRBD1 for D (6 bases). There are 18 residues in the CDR3. Germline CDR1 and CDR2: SNHLY and FYNNEI. Trimming cost V 2 bases and J 2 bases, with 21 bases left between them. The CDR3: CASSEPQGLGGNQETQYF. CDR3 DNA sequence: TGTGCCAGCAGTGAACCACAGGGCCTCGGAGGCAATCAAGAGACCCAGTACTTC.

V gene TRBV7-9 combines with J gene TRBJ2-1; TRBD2 matches 8 bases. The germline V gene encodes CDR1 SEHNR and CDR2 FQNEAQ (reference sequence). This CDR3 has 16 amino acids. J lost 7 bases, V lost 0 bases, and 8 bases had no gene match. The CDR3 DNA reads TGTGCCAGCAGCTTAGCTCCGGGAGGGCCACAGAATGAGCAGTTCTTC. The encoded protein is CASSLAPGGPQNEQFF.

The chain employs TRBV10-3 and TRBJ1-1; D remains unclear. Germline assignment: CDR1 ENHRY and CDR2 SYGVKD. The CDR3 loop spans 13 amino acids. Trimming cost V 2 bases and J 6 bases, with 10 bases left between them. CDR3 sequence reads: CAISEALGAEAFF. The CDR3 region has the DNA TGTGCCATCAGTGAGGCGCTCGGGGCTGAAGCTTTCTTT.

V and J are TRBV5-8 and TRBJ2-1; maybe TRBD1 (5 bases). V was clipped by 0 bases and J by 3 bases, with 13 bases between them. The CDR3 spans 16 residues. Germline CDR1 and CDR2: SGHTS and YDEGEE. CDR3 sequence (DNA): TGTGCCAGCAGCTTGGCAGGGCGCGGCTTCTACAATGAGCAGTTCTTC. Its translation is CASSLAGRGFYNEQFF. Full variable domain (outside the CDR3, taken from reference TRBV5-8 and TRBJ2-1): EAGVTQSPTHLIKTRGQQATLRCSPISGHTSVYWYQQALGLGLQFLLWYDEGEERNRGNFPPRFSGRQFPNYSSELNVNALELEDSALYLCASSLAGRGFYNEQFFGPGTRLTVL.

The chain joins TRBV27 to TRBJ2-6; D is possibly TRBD2 (6 bases). V gave up 5 bases and J gave up 4 bases, with 12 bases separating them. This CDR3 is built from 15 residues. Germline V gives CDR1 MNHEY, CDR2 SMNVEV (reference sequence). The CDR3 DNA reads TGTGCCAGCAGTCCGAGGGAGGCCGGGGCCAACGTCCTGACTTTC. This translates into CASSPREAGANVLTF.

This clone appeared once. The rearrangement links TRBV7-6 to TRBJ2-7, with 7 positions matching TRBD1. This CDR3 is built from 14 residues. CDR1 is SGHVS and CDR2 is FNYEAQ in the germline V gene. The V segment lost 1 base and the J segment 2 bases; nucleotides outside the gene matches: 2. The DNA for the CDR3 is TGTGCCAGCAGCTTAGGGACAGGCGCCTACGAGCAGTACTTC. Translated: CASSLGTGAYEQYF. Based on the CDR3 plus reference TRBV7-6 and TRBJ2-7, the full variable domain is GAGVSQSPRYKVTKRGQDVALRCDPISGHVSLYWYRQALGQGPEFLTYFNYEAQQDKSGLPNDRFSAERPEGSISTLTIQRTEQRDSAMYRCASSLGTGAYEQYFGPGTRLTVT.

This chain links TRBV7-9 with TRBJ2-7; TRBD2 matches 13 bases. Germline trimming cut 4 bases from V and 2 bases from J; bases unmatched to any gene: 5. Germline loops: CDR1 SEHNR, CDR2 FQNEAQ (reference sequence). This CDR3 has 16 amino acids. The CDR3 region is CASSSRTSGSTYEQYF. CDR3 in DNA: TGTGCCAGCAGCTCCCGGACTAGCGGGAGTACCTACGAGCAGTACTTC.

This chain connects TRBV29-1 to TRBJ2-5, with TRBD2 matching 8 bases. The DNA matches TRBJ2-7 better at its end, which makes the J call doubtful. Germline CDR1 SQVTM, CDR2 ANQGSEA. The CDR3 covers 13 residues. CDR3 sequence: CSGGSGDSYEQYF. DNA for the CDR3: TGCAGCGGAGGTAGCGGGGACTCCTACGAGCAGTACTTC.

This chain uses TRBV5-6 with TRBJ1-1, with D perhaps TRBD1 (5 bases). Trimming cost V 2 bases and J 4 bases, with 9 bases left between them. Looked up from germline, CDR1 is SGHDT and CDR2 is YYEEEE. This CDR3 is 13 amino acids long. The CDR3 protein is CASSFGASTEAFF. The CDR3 DNA sequence: TGTGCCAGCAGCTTTGGGGCGAGCACTGAAGCTTTCTTT.

The chain combines TRBV4-1 with TRBJ1-1; a possible D gene is TRBD1 (6 bases). V lost 4 bases and J 1 base, leaving 10 bases between the germline ends. The CDR3 totals 14 residues. Germline CDR1 and CDR2: MGHRA and YSYEKL. The CDR3 loop reads CASSPQTGNTEAFF. CDR3 nucleotides: TGCGCCAGCAGCCCCCAGACAGGGAACACTGAAGCTTTCTTT.

This clone was found once. The chain recombines TRBV28 with TRBJ2-1, with D perhaps matching TRBD1 (6 bases). V gave up 6 bases and J gave up 8 bases, with 11 bases separating them. Germline assignment: CDR1 MDHEN and CDR2 SYDVKM. The CDR3 spans 12 residues. CDR3 sequence reads: CASSEQGDEQFF. DNA for the CDR3: TGTGCCAGCAGCGAACAGGGAGATGAGCAGTTCTTC.

The V call is TRBV27, the J call TRBJ1-2; TRBD1 is a possible D gene (6 bases). The CDR3 length is 15 residues. Germline V gives CDR1 MNHEY, CDR2 SMNVEV (reference sequence). V was trimmed by 0 bases and J by 6 bases, leaving 14 bases between them. The CDR3 sequence: CASSLSRGSIDGYTF. CDR3 nucleotide sequence: TGTGCCAGCAGTTTATCCAGGGGAAGCATTGATGGCTACACCTTC.

V is TRBV19 and J is TRBJ1-3, with a tentative D call TRBD1 (6 bases). V was pared by 6 bases and J by 4 bases, with 13 bases between. The CDR3 has 14 amino acids. Germline V CDR1 and CDR2: LNHDA, SQIVND (reference sequence). The CDR3 is CASSPRTGGNTIYF. The CDR3 nucleotides are TGTGCCAGTAGCCCACGAACAGGGGGAAACACCATATATTTT.